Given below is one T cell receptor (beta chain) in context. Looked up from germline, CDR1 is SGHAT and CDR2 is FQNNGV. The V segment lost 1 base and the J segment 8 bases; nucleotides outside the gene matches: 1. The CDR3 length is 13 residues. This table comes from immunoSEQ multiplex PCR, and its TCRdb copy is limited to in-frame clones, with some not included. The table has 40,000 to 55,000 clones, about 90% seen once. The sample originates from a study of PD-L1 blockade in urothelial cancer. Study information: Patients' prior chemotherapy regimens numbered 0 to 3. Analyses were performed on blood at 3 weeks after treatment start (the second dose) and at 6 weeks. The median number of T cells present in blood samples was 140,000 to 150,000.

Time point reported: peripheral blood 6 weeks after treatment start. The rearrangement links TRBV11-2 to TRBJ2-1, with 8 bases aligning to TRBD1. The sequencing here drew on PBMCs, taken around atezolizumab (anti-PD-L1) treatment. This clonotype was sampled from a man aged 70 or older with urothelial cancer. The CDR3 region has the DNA TGTGCCAGCAGCTTAGGGACAGGGCATGAGCAGTTCTTC. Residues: CASSLGTGHEQFF.